This T cell receptor beta chain derives from a study of T cell changes during pregnancy in multiple sclerosis. Some clones are missing from TCRdb's copy, which holds only in-frame ones; the method was immunoSEQ multiplex PCR. The sample lists around 80,000 clones; around 94% were seen once. This CDR3 has 13 residues. Germline-derived CDR1 and CDR2 are KGHSH and LQKENI. V lost 4 bases, J lost 4 bases, and 11 bases lay in between. The chain carries TRBV18 and TRBJ2-7; weak D call: TRBD1 (5 bases). This specimen consisted of peripheral blood, obtained in the second trimester of pregnancy. This receptor was identified in a female donor in good health, enrolled as a control in a pregnancy study. CDR3 DNA sequence: TGTGCCAGCTCACGCACTCAGGGATACGAGCAGTACTTC. The encoded protein is CASSRTQGYEQYF.